The present entry profiles one TCR beta chain with its context. CDR1 is ENHRY and CDR2 is SYGVKD in the germline V gene. There are 14 residues in the CDR3. V lost 5 bases and J 1 base, leaving 11 bases between the germline ends. The entry originates in a study of shared clonotypes between healthy human individuals. CD45RA-negative memory and CD45RA+ naive subsets were split from the CD4+ cells. In the sorted-subset replicate PCRs, approximately 200 ng DNA, roughly 29,000 T cell genomes, was used. Original handling: Junction-only sequences without quality scores came from ImmunoSEQ, so filtering differed. Libraries were prepared by immunoSEQ multiplex PCR; TCRdb keeps only in-frame clonotypes and omits some of them. The V and J calls and the clone size are those of that table, but D and trimming were determined from the DNA. The repertoire holds millions of clones, with roughly 96% as singletons.

The rearrangement uses TRBV10-3 and TRBJ2-5; possibly TRBD2 for D (6 bases). The sequence was obtained from a young man in good health. The sample comprised naive CD4+ T cells sorted from blood. Stated subset: CD45RA+ positively selected. CDR3 region: CAISSAGLQETQYF. As DNA, the CDR3 is TGTGCCATCAGTTCTGCGGGGCTCCAAGAGACCCAGTACTTC.